What follows are 19 T cell receptor beta chains derived from one specimen sequenced in a study of blood T cell repertoires in COVID-19. Method: immunoSEQ multiplex PCR; TCRdb's copy keeps in-frame clones and lacks some. The sample has 130,000 or so clones; around 84% are singletons. Sequencing was carried out using PBMCs or T cells enriched from blood (not recorded which). These receptors all stem from a man between 40 and 49 years old with acute COVID-19.

This clone has a handful of counts. The genes are TRBV4-2 and TRBJ1-4; no clear D gene. Per the germline V gene, CDR1 is LGHNA and CDR2 is YNFKEQ. The CDR3 is 16 residues long. The germline V and J ends were trimmed by 0 bases and 0 bases, with 8 bases remaining between them. For the CDR3, the DNA is TGTGCCAGCAGCCAAGAAATCATTGCAACTAATGAAAAACTGTTTTTT. Residues: CASSQEIIATNEKLFF.

The genes are TRBV9 and TRBJ2-2, with 8 bases fitting TRBD2. The germline gives CDR1 SGDLS, CDR2 YYNGEE. V lost 2 bases to trimming and J lost 7 bases; unmatched junction nucleotides: 7. This CDR3 spans 15 amino acids. For the CDR3, the DNA is TGTGCCAGCAGCGTCATAGGGACTAGTTTCGGGGAGCTGTTTTTT. Amino acid sequence: CASSVIGTSFGELFF.

This sequence joins TRBV19 and TRBJ2-1; D is ambiguous. The CDR3 is 13 amino acids. CDR1 and CDR2 (germline): LNHDA, SQIVND (reference sequence). V dropped 1 base and J dropped 5 bases, with 6 bases sitting between them. CDR3 sequence: CASSIGHNNEQFF. CDR3 nucleotide sequence: TGTGCCAGTAGTATAGGCCACAACAATGAGCAGTTCTTC.

The chain employs TRBV27 and TRBJ1-2, with D hard to call. This CDR3 has 14 amino acids. The V end lost 6 bases, the J end lost 2 bases, and 13 bases lay between the germline ends. CDR1 and CDR2 (germline): MNHEY, SMNVEV (reference sequence). CDR3 nucleotide sequence: TGTGCCAGCAGCCCGCCCGACTGGAACTATGGCTACACCTTC. Translating it yields CASSPPDWNYGYTF.

As for this clone: In the same sample, other DNA sequences code for this CDR3. In nucleotides, the CDR3 is TGCGCCAGCAGCTTGGCACTAGCGGGGGGACAAGAGACCCAGTACTTC. Its protein product is CASSLALAGGQETQYF. The chain is built from TRBV5-1 and TRBJ2-5; 12 nucleotides line up with TRBD2. This CDR3 contains 16 residues. Germline V gives CDR1 SGHRS, CDR2 YFSETQ. The ends lost 0 bases at V and 2 bases at J; junction bases unmatched: 2.

This rearrangement joins TRBV28 to TRBJ1-3, with D unresolved. The CDR3 consists of 15 residues. V lost 6 bases and J lost 0, with 12 bases in between. The germline V gene has CDR1 MDHEN and CDR2 SYDVKM. The CDR3 bases are TGTGCCAGCAGCTCTCTCGGGAGCTCTGGAAACACCATATATTTT. It yields the protein CASSSLGSSGNTIYF.

The chain combines TRBV13 with TRBJ2-3, with 7 bases aligning to TRBD2. The CDR3 has 16 residues. With V trimmed by 3 bases and J by 0 bases, 6 bases remained unmatched. CDR1 PRHDT and CDR2 FYEKMQ come from the germline V gene (reference sequence). The CDR3 DNA reads as TGTGCCAGCAGCTTCCCTGTTAGCGGGAGCACAGATACGCAGTATTTT. Translating gives CASSFPVSGSTDTQYF.

The chain carries TRBV19 and TRBJ2-7; weak D call: TRBD2 (5 bases). Germline V gene data show CDR1 as LNHDA and CDR2 as SQIVND (reference sequence). The CDR3 loop spans 15 amino acids. V was clipped by 3 bases and J by 3 bases, with 15 bases between them. The CDR3 reads CASSIGLAAGYEQYF. The CDR3 nucleotides are TGTGCCAGTAGTATCGGGCTAGCTGCGGGCTACGAGCAGTACTTC. The entire variable domain, with the rest obtained from reference TRBV19 and TRBJ2-7, is as follows: DGGITQSPKYLFRKEGQNVTLSCEQNLNHDAMYWYRQDPGQGLRLIYYSQIVNDFQKGDIAEGYSVSREKKESFPLTVTSAQKNPTAFYLCASSIGLAAGYEQYFGPGTRLTVT.

V gene TRBV6-1 combines with J gene TRBJ2-1; D is undetermined. Germline lookup yields CDR1 MNHNS and CDR2 SASEGT. V lost 0 bases to trimming and J lost 8 bases, with 8 bases between them. The CDR3 spans 13 residues. CDR3 sequence reads: CASSEAWQDEQFF. The CDR3 bases are TGTGCCAGCAGTGAAGCGTGGCAGGATGAGCAGTTCTTC.

This chain joins TRBV10-3 and TRBJ2-1; tentative D call: TRBD2 (6 bases). V dropped 10 bases and J dropped 7 bases, with 14 bases sitting between them. Germline CDR1 and CDR2: ENHRY and SYGVKD. CDR3 length equals 12 residues. CDR3 sequence reads: CATSGEVNEQFF. In DNA form, the CDR3 reads TGTGCCACCTCGGGGGAAGTAAATGAGCAGTTCTTC.

The chain couples TRBV5-1 to TRBJ1-2; D perhaps matches TRBD1 (5 bases). The CDR3 runs 16 residues. Germline V gene data show CDR1 as SGHRS and CDR2 as YFSETQ. Between the trimmed V and J ends, which lost 1 base and 5 bases, there was a span of 18 bases. CDR3 region: CASSLRRIEEGYGYTF. DNA for the CDR3: TGCGCCAGCAGCTTGCGAAGAATAGAGGAGGGGTATGGCTACACCTTC.

V is TRBV9 and J is TRBJ1-1; 7 bases are a match to TRBD1. V dropped 5 bases and J dropped 8; count of bases not matched to a gene: 6. Germline loops: CDR1 SGDLS, CDR2 YYNGEE. The CDR3 runs to 12 residues. The CDR3 nucleotides read TGTGCCAGCAGGGAGGGGGCCGGGGAAGCTTTCTTT. Protein product: CASREGAGEAFF.

The chain carries TRBV5-1 and TRBJ2-1; 7 bases are a match to TRBD2. V was pared by 0 bases and J by 4 bases, with 4 bases of the junction left unmatched. CDR3 length equals 15 residues. Looked up from germline, CDR1 is SGHRS and CDR2 is YFSETQ. The CDR3 DNA sequence: TGCGCCAGCAGCTTGGGGGCGGGAGAGTACAATGAGCAGTTCTTC. It yields the protein CASSLGAGEYNEQFF. Using reference TRBV5-1 and TRBJ2-1 for the parts outside the CDR3, the full variable domain is KAGVTQTPRYLIKTRGQQVTLSCSPISGHRSVSWYQQTPGQGLQFLFEYFSETQRNKGNFPGRFSGRQFSNSRSEMNVSTLELGDSALYLCASSLGAGEYNEQFFGPGTRLTVL.

The chain carries TRBV5-1 and TRBJ2-3, with 10 bases fitting TRBD2. The CDR3 contains 15 residues. V was clipped by 4 bases and J by 1 base; unmatched bases: 3. Germline V CDR1 and CDR2: SGHRS, YFSETQ. The CDR3 reads CASSPGLAGTDTQYF. For the CDR3, the DNA is TGCGCCAGCAGCCCTGGACTAGCGGGCACAGATACGCAGTATTTT. The whole variable domain, remainder taken from reference TRBV5-1 and TRBJ2-3, is KAGVTQTPRYLIKTRGQQVTLSCSPISGHRSVSWYQQTPGQGLQFLFEYFSETQRNKGNFPGRFSGRQFSNSRSEMNVSTLELGDSALYLCASSPGLAGTDTQYFGPGTRLTVL.

This clone came up once. The chain couples TRBV5-1 to TRBJ2-1; 7 nucleotides line up with TRBD2. With 4 bases clipped from V and 9 bases from J, the junction kept 10 bases outside the gene matches. Germline CDR1 and CDR2: SGHRS and YFSETQ. This CDR3 comprises 14 residues. CDR3 DNA sequence: TGCGCCAGCAGCCTGGGACTACCTCCGGGTGAGCAGTTCTTC. This codes for CASSLGLPPGEQFF.

The chain combines TRBV24-1 with TRBJ1-1; TRBD1 matches 9 bases. This CDR3 is built from 11 residues. Trimming took 9 bases from V and 6 from J; bases not matched to a gene: 1. Germline CDR1 KGHDR, CDR2 SFDVKD. CDR3 bases: TGTGCCACCCGACAGGGGGCTGAAGCTTTCTTT. This encodes CATRQGAEAFF.

The CDR3 here is CASSRGQWTEAFF. CDR3 in DNA: TGTGCCAGTAGTAGAGGACAGTGGACTGAAGCTTTCTTT. The rearrangement links TRBV19 to TRBJ1-1; D may be TRBD1 (6 bases). CDR3 size: 13 residues. The V and J ends lost 4 bases and 5 bases respectively, with 11 bases between them. CDR1 and CDR2 (germline): LNHDA, SQIVND (reference sequence).

The V and J genes are TRBV29-1 and TRBJ1-4; a weak D match, TRBD1 (6 bases). V lost 3 bases to trimming and J lost 10 bases, with 12 bases between them. The germline CDR1 and CDR2 sequences are SQVTM and ANQGSEA. The CDR3 spans 12 residues. CDR3 nucleotides: TGCAGCGTTGACCCAGGGGCGGGAAAACTGTTTTTT. Translation: CSVDPGAGKLFF.

The V and J genes are TRBV2 and TRBJ2-5; tentative D call: TRBD2 (6 bases). This CDR3 has 13 residues. Trimming cost V 6 bases and J 5 bases, with 13 bases left between them. Per the germline V gene, CDR1 is SNHLY and CDR2 is FYNNEI. As DNA, the CDR3 is TGTGCCAGCAGGGGACTCCTCGGGGAGACCCAGTACTTC. It is translated as CASRGLLGETQYF.